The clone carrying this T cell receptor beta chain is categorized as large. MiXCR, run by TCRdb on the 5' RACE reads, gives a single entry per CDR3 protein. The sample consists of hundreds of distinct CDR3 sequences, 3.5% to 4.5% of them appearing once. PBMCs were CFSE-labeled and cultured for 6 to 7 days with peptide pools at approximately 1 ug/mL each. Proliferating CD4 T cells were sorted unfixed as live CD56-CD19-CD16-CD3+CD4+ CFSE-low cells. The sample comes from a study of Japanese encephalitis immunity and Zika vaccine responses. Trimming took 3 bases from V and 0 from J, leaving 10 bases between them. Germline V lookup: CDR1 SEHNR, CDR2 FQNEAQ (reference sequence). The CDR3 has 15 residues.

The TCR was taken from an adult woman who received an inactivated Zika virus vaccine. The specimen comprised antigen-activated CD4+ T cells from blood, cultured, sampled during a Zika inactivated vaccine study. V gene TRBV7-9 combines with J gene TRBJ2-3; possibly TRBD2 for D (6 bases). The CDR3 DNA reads TGTGCCAGCAGCTTCAGTGCGGGGAGCACAGATACGCAGTATTTT. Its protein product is CASSFSAGSTDTQYF.